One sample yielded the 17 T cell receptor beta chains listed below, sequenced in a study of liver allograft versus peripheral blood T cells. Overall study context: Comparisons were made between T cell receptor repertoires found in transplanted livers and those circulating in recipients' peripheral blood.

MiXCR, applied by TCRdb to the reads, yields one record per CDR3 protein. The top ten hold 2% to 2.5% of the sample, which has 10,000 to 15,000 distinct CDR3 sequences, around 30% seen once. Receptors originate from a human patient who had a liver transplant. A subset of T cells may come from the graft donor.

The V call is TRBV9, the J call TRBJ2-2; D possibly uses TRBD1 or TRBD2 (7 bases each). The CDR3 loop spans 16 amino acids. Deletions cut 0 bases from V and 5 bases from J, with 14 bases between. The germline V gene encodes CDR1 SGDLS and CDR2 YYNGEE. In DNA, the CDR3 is TGTGCCAGCAGCGTAGGGGGAGGGGGCCGGACCGGGGAGCTGTTTTTT. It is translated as CASSVGGGGRTGELFF.

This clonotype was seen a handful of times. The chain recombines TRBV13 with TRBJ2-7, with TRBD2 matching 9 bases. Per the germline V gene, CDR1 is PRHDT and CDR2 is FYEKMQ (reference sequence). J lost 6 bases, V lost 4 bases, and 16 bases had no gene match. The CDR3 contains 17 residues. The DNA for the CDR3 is TGTGCCAGCAGCTCCCCCAGTATCAGCGGGGGGAGGGTCGAGCAGTACTTC. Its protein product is CASSSPSISGGRVEQYF.

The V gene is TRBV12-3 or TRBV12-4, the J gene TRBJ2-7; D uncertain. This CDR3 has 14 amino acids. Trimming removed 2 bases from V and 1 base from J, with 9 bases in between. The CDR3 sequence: CASSLRPNSYEQYF. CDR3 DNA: TGTGCCAGCAGTTTAAGGCCCAATTCCTACGAGCAGTACTTC.

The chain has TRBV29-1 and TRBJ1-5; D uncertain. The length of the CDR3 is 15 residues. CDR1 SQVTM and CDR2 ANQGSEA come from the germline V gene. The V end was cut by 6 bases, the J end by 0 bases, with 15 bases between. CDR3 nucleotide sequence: TGCAGCGTGGGAGAGGATGAATATAGCAATCAGCCCCAGCATTTT. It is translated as CSVGEDEYSNQPQHF.

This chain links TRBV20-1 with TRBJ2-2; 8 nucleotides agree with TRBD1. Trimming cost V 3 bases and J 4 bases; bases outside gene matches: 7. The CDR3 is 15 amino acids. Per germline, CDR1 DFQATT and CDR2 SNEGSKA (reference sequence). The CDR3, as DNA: TGCAGTGCTAGTCGCCAGGGGGCGGGCACCGGGGAGCTGTTTTTT. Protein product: CSASRQGAGTGELFF.

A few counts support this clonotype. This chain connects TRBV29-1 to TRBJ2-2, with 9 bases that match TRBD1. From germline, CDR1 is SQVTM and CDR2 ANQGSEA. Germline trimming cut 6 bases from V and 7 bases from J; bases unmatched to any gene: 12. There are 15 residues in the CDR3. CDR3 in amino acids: CSVAWAGTGFGELFF. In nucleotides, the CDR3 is TGCAGCGTCGCATGGGCCGGGACAGGGTTCGGGGAGCTGTTTTTT.

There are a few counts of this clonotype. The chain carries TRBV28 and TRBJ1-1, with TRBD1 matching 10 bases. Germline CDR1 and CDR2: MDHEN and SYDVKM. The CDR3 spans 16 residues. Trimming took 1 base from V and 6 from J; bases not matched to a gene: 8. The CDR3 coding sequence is TGTGCCAGCAGTTTATTCGGGGGACAGGGGCTTTCTGAAGCTTTCTTT. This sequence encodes CASSLFGGQGLSEAFF. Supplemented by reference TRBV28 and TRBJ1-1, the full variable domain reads DVKVTQSSRYLVKRTGEKVFLECVQDMDHENMFWYRQDPGLGLRLIYFSYDVKMKEKGDIPEGYSVSREKKERFSLILESASTNQTSMYLCASSLFGGQGLSEAFFGQGTRLTVV.

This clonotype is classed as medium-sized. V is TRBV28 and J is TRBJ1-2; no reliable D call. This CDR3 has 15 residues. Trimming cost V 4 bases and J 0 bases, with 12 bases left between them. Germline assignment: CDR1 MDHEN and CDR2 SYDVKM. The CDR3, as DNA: TGTGCCAGCAGTTCCAGGTCTAAAGCTAACTATGGCTACACCTTC. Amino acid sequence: CASSSRSKANYGYTF.

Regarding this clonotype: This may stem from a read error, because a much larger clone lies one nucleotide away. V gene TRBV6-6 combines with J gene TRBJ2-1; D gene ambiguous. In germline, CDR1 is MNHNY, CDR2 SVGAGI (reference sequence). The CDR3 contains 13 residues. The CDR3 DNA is TGTACCAGCAGTTACCCCCAGTTCCGCGAGCAGTTCTTC. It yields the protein CTSSYPQFREQFF.

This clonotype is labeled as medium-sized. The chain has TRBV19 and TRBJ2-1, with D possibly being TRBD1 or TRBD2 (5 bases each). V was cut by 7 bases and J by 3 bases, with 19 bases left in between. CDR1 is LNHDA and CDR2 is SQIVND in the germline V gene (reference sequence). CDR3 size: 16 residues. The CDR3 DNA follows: TGTGCCAGTACAACGGGGCGCACGAACAGCTACAATGAGCAGTTCTTC. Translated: CASTTGRTNSYNEQFF.

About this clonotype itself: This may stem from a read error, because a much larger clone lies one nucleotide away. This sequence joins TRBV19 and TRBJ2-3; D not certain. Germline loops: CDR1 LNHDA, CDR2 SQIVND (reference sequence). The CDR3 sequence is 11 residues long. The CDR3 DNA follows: TGTGCCAGTAGTATTGGGAATACGCAGAATTTT. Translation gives CASSIGNTQNF.

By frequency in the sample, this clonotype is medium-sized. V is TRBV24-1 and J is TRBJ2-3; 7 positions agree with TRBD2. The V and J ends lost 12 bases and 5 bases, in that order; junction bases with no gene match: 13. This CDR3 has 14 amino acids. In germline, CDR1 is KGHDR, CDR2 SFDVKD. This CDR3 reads CASSLGEGLDTQYF. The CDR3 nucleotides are TGTGCCTCCTCACTGGGGGAGGGATTAGATACGCAGTATTTT.

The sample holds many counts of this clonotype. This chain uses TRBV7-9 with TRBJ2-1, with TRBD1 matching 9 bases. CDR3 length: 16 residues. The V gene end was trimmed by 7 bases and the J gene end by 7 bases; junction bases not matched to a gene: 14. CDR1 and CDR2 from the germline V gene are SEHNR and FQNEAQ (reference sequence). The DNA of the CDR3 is TGTGCCAGCACCATTAATACAGGGGGCGCTGGTAATGAGCAGTTCTTC. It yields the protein CASTINTGGAGNEQFF.

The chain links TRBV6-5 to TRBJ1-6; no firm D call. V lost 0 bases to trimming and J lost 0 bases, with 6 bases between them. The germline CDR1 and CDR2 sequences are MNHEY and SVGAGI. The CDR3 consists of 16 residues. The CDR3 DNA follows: TGTGCCAGCAGTTACTCGGTTACCTCCTATAATTCACCCCTCCACTTT. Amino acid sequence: CASSYSVTSYNSPLHF.

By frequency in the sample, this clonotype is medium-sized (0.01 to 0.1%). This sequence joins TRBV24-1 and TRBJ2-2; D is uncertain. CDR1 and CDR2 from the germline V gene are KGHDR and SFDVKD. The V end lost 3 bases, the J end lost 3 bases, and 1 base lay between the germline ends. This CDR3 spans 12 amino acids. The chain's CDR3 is CATSDDTGELFF. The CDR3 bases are TGTGCCACCAGTGATGACACCGGGGAGCTGTTTTTT.

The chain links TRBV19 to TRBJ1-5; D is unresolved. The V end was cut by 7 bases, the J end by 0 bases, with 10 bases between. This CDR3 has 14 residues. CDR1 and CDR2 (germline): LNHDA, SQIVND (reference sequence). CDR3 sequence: CASTLQNSNQPQHF. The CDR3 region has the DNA TGTGCCAGTACTTTACAAAATAGCAATCAGCCCCAGCATTTT.

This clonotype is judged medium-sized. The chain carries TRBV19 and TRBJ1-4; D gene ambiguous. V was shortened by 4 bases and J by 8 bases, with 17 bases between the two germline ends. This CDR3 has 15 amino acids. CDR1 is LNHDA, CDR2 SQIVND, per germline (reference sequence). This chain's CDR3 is CASSTRESIGEKLFF. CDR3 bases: TGTGCCAGTAGTACACGGGAATCTATCGGGGAAAAACTGTTTTTT.